These T cell receptor beta chains were read from a single sample in a study of HIV-infected children after antiretroviral therapy interruption. TCRdb reprocessed the 3' RACE reads via MiXCR and lists one record per CDR3 protein. The sample holds 45,000 to 50,000 distinct CDR3 sequences, around 4.5% seen once. The sequences come from CD45RA+ CD4+ T cells from PBMCs, pooled from several time points, collected from a donor given antiretroviral therapy, either interrupted or continuous. The receptors were sampled from a pool of human donors with HIV. CDR3s include the opening cysteine and the closing phenylalanine or tryptophan. Fields, in order: D gene, clone size, J gene, V gene, CDR3 protein, CDR3 DNA. The D gene is left open where the match is weak. Some rows have no size entry. The others give once, few or many, or a class for an expanded clone.

NA	many	TRBJ1-3	TRBV2	CALGQGGNTIYF	TGTGCCTTGGGGCAGGGAGGGAACACCATATATTTT
NA	many	TRBJ2-3	TRBV25-1	CASSAGLITDTQYF	TGTGCTAGCAGTGCGGGACTCATCACAGATACGCAGTATTTT
NA	many	TRBJ1-4	TRBV12-3/TRBV12-4	CASSLIGREKLFF	TGTGCCAGCAGTTTGATCGGGAGGGAAAAACTGTTTTTT
NA	many	TRBJ1-6	TRBV7-8	CASSPRPSGDSPLHF	TGTGCCAGCAGCCCGCGACCGAGTGGGGATTCACCCCTCCACTTT
NA	many	TRBJ2-7	TRBV5-1	CASSPGRINYEQYF	TGCGCCAGCAGCCCCGGCCGCATAAACTACGAGCAGTACTTC
TRBD1	many	TRBJ1-5	TRBV2	CASRGQSYSNQPQHF	TGTGCCAGCAGGGGACAGTCCTATAGCAATCAGCCCCAGCATTTT
NA	many	TRBJ2-5	TRBV12-3/TRBV12-4	CASSLSDIETQYF	TGTGCCAGCAGTTTAAGTGACATAGAGACCCAGTACTTC
NA	many	TRBJ2-6	TRBV10-3	CAISDSPVGGPVGVLTF	TGTGCCATCAGTGACTCCCCCGTGGGGGGCCCGGTAGGAGTCCTGACTTTC
NA	NA	TRBJ1-5	TRBV27	CASATGKRQPQHF	TGTGCCAGCGCTACAGGGAAGAGACAGCCCCAGCATTTT
NA	many	TRBJ2-5	TRBV12-3/TRBV12-4	CASSSRRGAQYF	TGTGCCAGCAGTTCCCGGAGGGGTGCCCAGTACTTC
NA	many	TRBJ2-3	TRBV5-1	CASSFRTDTQYF	TGCGCCAGCAGCTTCCGCACAGATACGCAGTATTTT
TRBD1	NA	TRBJ2-3	TRBV29-1	CSVVDRGRPDTQYF	TGCAGCGTTGTTGACAGGGGGAGGCCAGATACGCAGTATTTT
NA	NA	TRBJ2-4	TRBV19	CASSVTGNIQYF	TGTGCCAGTAGTGTTACAGGAAACATTCAGTACTTC
NA	few	TRBJ1-3	TRBV3-1	CASSTRGEDTIYF	TGTGCCAGCAGCACCCGGGGTGAAGACACCATATATTTT
NA	many	TRBJ1-1	TRBV2	CASIIDTEAFF	TGTGCCAGCATCATAGACACTGAAGCTTTCTTT
NA	many	TRBJ2-5	TRBV7-2	CASSLDRQETQYF	TGTGCCAGCAGCCTAGACAGACAAGAGACCCAGTACTTC
NA	many	TRBJ1-1	TRBV11-1	CASSLGGGNTEAFF	TGTGCCAGCAGCTTAGGAGGGGGGAACACTGAAGCTTTCTTT
NA	many	TRBJ1-5	TRBV19	CASSIGGIQQPQHF	TGTGCCAGTAGTATAGGGGGGATACAACAGCCCCAGCATTTT
NA	NA	TRBJ2-5	TRBV2	CASSEGWAEETQYF	TGTGCCAGCAGTGAAGGTTGGGCTGAGGAGACCCAGTACTTC
TRBD2	many	TRBJ2-3	TRBV14	CASSLRLAGASTDTQYF	TGTGCCAGCAGCCTTCGACTAGCGGGGGCCAGCACAGATACGCAGTATTTT
TRBD2	many	TRBJ2-7	TRBV6-5	CASRGLGAYEQYF	TGTGCCAGCAGAGGACTAGGGGCCTACGAGCAGTACTTC
NA	many	TRBJ2-1	TRBV28	CASTQQGHEQFF	TGTGCCAGCACCCAGCAGGGCCATGAGCAGTTCTTC
TRBD1	NA	TRBJ1-1	TRBV20-1	CSARDGGQPTMNTEAFF	TGCAGTGCTAGAGATGGGGGACAGCCTACAATGAACACTGAAGCTTTCTTT
NA	NA	TRBJ2-7	TRBV3-1	CASRKQGGELRQYF	TGTGCCAGCAGGAAACAGGGCGGGGAGTTGCGGCAGTACTTC
NA	NA	TRBJ1-1	TRBV5-4	CASSLVSGVEAFF	TGTGCCAGCAGCTTGGTTTCAGGGGTTGAAGCTTTCTTT
TRBD1	many	TRBJ2-5	TRBV4-1	CASSQDSARTGGGETQYF	TGCGCCAGCAGCCAAGACTCCGCCCGGACAGGGGGCGGTGAGACCCAGTACTTC
TRBD1	NA	TRBJ1-1	TRBV27	CASSRQGTRAFF	TGTGCCAGCAGTAGACAGGGGACCAGAGCTTTCTTT
TRBD1	many	TRBJ2-3	TRBV29-1	CSVHEDRESQYF	TGCAGCGTCCACGAAGACAGGGAATCGCAGTATTTT
NA	many	TRBJ2-5	TRBV3-1	CASSQDISGKTQYF	TGTGCCAGCAGCCAAGATATTAGCGGAAAGACCCAGTACTTC
TRBD1	many	TRBJ1-2	TRBV29-1	CSVDGQADAYGYTF	TGCAGCGTGGACGGACAGGCCGACGCGTATGGCTACACCTTC
NA	many	TRBJ1-5	TRBV28	CASRDWTETTEPQHF	TGTGCCAGCAGAGACTGGACGGAGACCACGGAGCCCCAGCATTTT
TRBD2	many	TRBJ2-3	TRBV4-1	CASSQGERGDTQYF	TGCGCCAGCAGCCAAGGGGAGCGGGGGGATACGCAGTATTTT
TRBD1	few	TRBJ2-2	TRBV5-1	CASSVDWTGNTGELFF	TGCGCCAGCAGCGTAGATTGGACAGGGAACACCGGGGAGCTGTTTTTT
NA	many	TRBJ2-7	TRBV2	CASSEATYEQYF	TGTGCCAGCAGTGAAGCGACTTACGAGCAGTACTTC
TRBD2	many	TRBJ2-1	TRBV19	CASSRGLAGDNEQFF	TGTGCCAGTAGTAGGGGACTAGCGGGGGACAATGAGCAGTTCTTC